One sample yielded the 23 T cell receptor beta chains listed below, sequenced in a study of T-cell reconstitution after alpha-beta-depleted transplantation in children (TCRdb year 2016). To prepare the library, PCR was applied. This sample was sequenced with an Illumina HiSeq 2500. TCR libraries were prepared with molecular barcoding, using unique molecular identifiers to normalize TCRbeta repertoire quantification. TCRdb handled the public reads itself, with Q25 trimming in fastp and clone calling in MiXCR, and kept productive beta chains. Rows matching on CDR3 protein sequence are summarized as one entry with the most common DNA and genes. For this sample the table gives about 310,000 distinct CDR3 sequences, of which around 25% were detected only once. The ten largest clones take up roughly 9.7% of the sample. The treatment or condition label corresponds to: allogeneic hematopoietic cell transplantation with graft depleted of TCRalphabeta T cells and CD19 B cells.

This specimen was PBMCs, mostly from graft donor cells, taken 180 days after TCRalphabeta/CD19-depleted stem cell transplant. Every receptor here comes from a male patient between 5 and 17 years old who had a stem cell transplant for acute lymphoblastic leukemia, so the T cells may come from the graft donor.

This clonotype turned up a few times. The chain links TRBV5-1 to TRBJ2-7; TRBD1 agrees at 7 bases. Unmatched junction bases numbered 10, after V lost 6 bases and J lost 4 bases. The CDR3 contains 14 residues. Germline V CDR1 and CDR2: SGHRS, YFSETQ. CDR3 nucleotide sequence: TGCGCCAGCACCCCCCGCAGGGGGATGTACGAGCAGTACTTC. Amino acids: CASTPRRGMYEQYF.

This clonotype has only a few counts. The chain links TRBV5-1 to TRBJ1-1; D unclear. The CDR3 is 13 amino acids. Germline lookup yields CDR1 SGHRS and CDR2 YFSETQ. Trimming removed 4 bases at V and 0 bases at J, with 7 bases between. The CDR3 sequence: CASSPTLNTEAFF. The CDR3 region has the DNA TGCGCCAGCAGCCCGACATTGAACACTGAAGCTTTCTTT.

This clonotype turned up a few times. This sequence joins TRBV11-2 and TRBJ1-1; D not certain. V lost 1 base and J lost 4, with 4 bases in between. The germline V gene has CDR1 SGHAT and CDR2 FQNNGV. The CDR3 has 12 residues. The CDR3 protein is CASSLVFTEAFF. The CDR3, as DNA: TGTGCCAGCAGCTTAGTTTTCACTGAAGCTTTCTTT.

This clonotype was found a few times. V gene TRBV27 combines with J gene TRBJ1-3, with TRBD1 as a possible D gene (6 bases). The germline V gene encodes CDR1 MNHEY and CDR2 SMNVEV (reference sequence). The CDR3 loop spans 17 amino acids. Trimming left V 4 bases short and J 1 base short, with 17 bases between. This CDR3 is CASSSITGYASGNTIYF. The CDR3 nucleotides are TGTGCCAGCAGTTCCATCACAGGGTACGCGTCTGGAAACACCATATATTTT.

This clonotype was detected only a few times. Here the CDR3 reads CASSRSTGRNQPQHF. As DNA, the CDR3 is TGTGCCAGCAGCCGTTCAACAGGGCGCAATCAGCCCCAGCATTTT. The V call is TRBV3-1, the J call TRBJ1-5; a possible D gene is TRBD1 (6 bases). The CDR3 runs 15 residues. Looked up from germline, CDR1 is LGHDT and CDR2 is YNNKEL (reference sequence). Between the trimmed V and J ends, which lost 4 bases and 2 bases, there was a span of 12 bases.

This clonotype was detected a few times. The V call is TRBV10-3, the J call TRBJ2-7; the D gene is possibly TRBD1 (5 bases). The CDR3 sequence is 12 residues long. Germline V gene lookup returns CDR1 ENHRY and CDR2 SYGVKD. V was cut by 8 bases and J by 4 bases, with 12 bases left in between. CDR3 region: CAISGRDYEQYF. The CDR3, as DNA: TGTGCCATCTCCGGCAGGGATTACGAGCAGTACTTC.

For the CDR3, the DNA is TGTGCCAGCAGTGAGAGAGGAATCTATGGCTACACCTTC. Encoded protein: CASSERGIYGYTF. The chain recombines TRBV2 with TRBJ1-2, with D uncertain. Per germline, CDR1 SNHLY and CDR2 FYNNEI. The germline V and J ends were trimmed by 3 bases and 4 bases, with 9 bases remaining between them. The CDR3 is made up of 13 amino acids.

The chain is built from TRBV7-3 and TRBJ2-6; D unclear. This CDR3 has 17 residues. CDR1 and CDR2 from the germline V gene are SGHTA and FQGTGA. With 1 base removed from V and 0 bases from J, the gap between germline ends came to 10 bases. The CDR3 sequence is CASSLSGSPSGANVLTF. The CDR3 DNA follows: TGTGCCAGCAGCTTAAGTGGCAGCCCCTCTGGGGCCAACGTCCTGACTTTC.

As to this clonotype: At one end, the junction sequence differs from germline, possibly due to a read error. The rearrangement joins TRBV12-3 or TRBV12-4 to TRBJ2-1; TRBD2 matches at 15 bases. The CDR3 sequence is 15 residues long. CDR3 nucleotides: TGTGTCAGCAGTCGCGGGACTAGCGGGAGGAATGAGCAGTTCTTC. Its protein is CVSSRGTSGRNEQFF.

This clonotype appeared a few times. The chain links TRBV18 to TRBJ1-4; TRBD1 might be the D (5 bases). The V end lost 5 bases, the J end lost 3 bases, and 16 bases lay between the germline ends. The CDR3 is 16 residues long. CDR1 KGHSH and CDR2 LQKENI come from the germline V gene. The CDR3 bases are TGTGCCAGCTCAACAATCCAGGGAACAGCTAATGAAAAACTGTTTTTT. This translates into CASSTIQGTANEKLFF.

This clonotype was seen a few times. The chain is built from TRBV20-1 and TRBJ2-1; D may be TRBD1 or TRBD2 (5 bases each). Germline values: CDR1 DFQATT, CDR2 SNEGSKA (reference sequence). The germline V and J ends were trimmed by 6 bases and 12 bases, with 18 bases remaining between them. The CDR3 runs 12 residues. The CDR3 loop is CSALDGGWGQFF. CDR3 bases: TGCAGTGCATTAGATGGGGGATGGGGGCAGTTCTTC.

V usage is TRBV5-1 and J usage is TRBJ2-1; 10 bases are a match to TRBD2. CDR3 length: 17 residues. Germline V gives CDR1 SGHRS, CDR2 YFSETQ. V trimming: 0 bases; J trimming: 2 bases; junction bases outside the gene matches: 5. CDR3 DNA sequence: TGCGCCAGCAGCTTGGAACGACTAGCGGGCGCCTACAATGAGCAGTTCTTC. This encodes CASSLERLAGAYNEQFF. The entire variable domain, with the rest obtained from reference TRBV5-1 and TRBJ2-1, is as follows: KAGVTQTPRYLIKTRGQQVTLSCSPISGHRSVSWYQQTPGQGLQFLFEYFSETQRNKGNFPGRFSGRQFSNSRSEMNVSTLELGDSALYLCASSLERLAGAYNEQFFGPGTRLTVL.

This chain connects TRBV18 to TRBJ2-1; 9 bases agree with TRBD2. The V gene end was trimmed by 4 bases and the J gene end by 2 bases; junction bases not matched to a gene: 3. Germline V gene data show CDR1 as KGHSH and CDR2 as LQKENI. The CDR3 covers 15 residues. The CDR3 protein is CASSRIAGAYNEQFF. The CDR3, as DNA: TGTGCCAGCTCACGGATAGCGGGAGCCTACAATGAGCAGTTCTTC.

CDR3 coding DNA: TGTGCCAGCAGCTTAATCCCTCGGGATACGCAGTATTTT. Amino acids: CASSLIPRDTQYF. The chain carries TRBV7-3 and TRBJ2-3, with D hard to call. V was pared by 1 base and J by 6 bases, with 8 bases between. This CDR3 is 13 amino acids long. Per the germline V gene, CDR1 is SGHTA and CDR2 is FQGTGA.

This chain uses TRBV3-1 with TRBJ1-3; no clear D gene. Deletions cut 5 bases from V and 2 bases from J, with 4 bases between. Looked up from germline, CDR1 is LGHDT and CDR2 is YNNKEL (reference sequence). CDR3 size: 12 residues. The CDR3 DNA is TGTGCCAGCAGCATTACTGGAAACACCATATATTTT. Residues: CASSITGNTIYF.

This chain links TRBV20-1 with TRBJ2-5; D is ambiguous. Germline values: CDR1 DFQATT, CDR2 SNEGSKA (reference sequence). V gave up 6 bases and J gave up 10 bases, with 12 bases separating them. The CDR3 spans 10 residues. The DNA for the CDR3 is TGCAGTGCGGCCTTAGGAGACCAGTACTTC. This encodes CSAALGDQYF.

V usage is TRBV7-9 and J usage is TRBJ1-2; D unclear. The CDR3 runs to 14 residues. Trimming removed 3 bases from V and 0 bases from J, with 8 bases in between. CDR1 SEHNR and CDR2 FQNEAQ come from the germline V gene (reference sequence). The CDR3 reads CASSLVSSNYGYTF. DNA for the CDR3: TGTGCCAGCAGCTTGGTCAGCTCTAACTATGGCTACACCTTC.

The chain couples TRBV4-2 to TRBJ2-7, with D tentatively TRBD2 (5 bases). Germline V gene lookup returns CDR1 LGHNA and CDR2 YNFKEQ. Trimming took 2 bases from V and 3 from J, leaving 20 bases between them. This CDR3 spans 17 amino acids. In DNA form, the CDR3 reads TGTGCCAGCAGCCAATTGGAAGCATTAGGAGGTAACTACGAGCAGTACTTC. This translates into CASSQLEALGGNYEQYF.

This clonotype has just one count. One end of the junction is discordant with germline, which a read error may explain. The chain has TRBV12-3 or TRBV12-4 and TRBJ2-7; D remains ambiguous. The CDR3 is 14 residues long. The chain's CDR3 is CAGSLGGGLYEQYF. In DNA, the CDR3 is TGTGCCGGCAGTTTAGGCGGCGGCCTCTACGAGCAGTACTTC.

This clonotype was recorded at least ten times. The chain employs TRBV20-1 and TRBJ1-5, with D unresolved. The germline V and J ends were trimmed by 3 bases and 0 bases, with 9 bases remaining between them. Germline CDR1 reads DFQATT; CDR2 reads SNEGSKA (reference sequence). The CDR3 is made up of 14 amino acids. CDR3 in DNA: TGCAGTGCTAGCTGGCAGGCTAGCAATCAGCCCCAGCATTTT. Translation gives CSASWQASNQPQHF.

This clonotype was counted only a few times. J is TRBJ2-3 and V is TRBV7-3, with TRBD1 as a possible D gene (5 bases). V lost 2 bases and J 3 bases, leaving 9 bases between the germline ends. Looked up from germline, CDR1 is SGHTA and CDR2 is FQGTGA. This CDR3 region has 14 residues. The CDR3 loop is CASSLAGPTDTQYF. The CDR3 bases are TGTGCCAGCAGCTTAGCAGGGCCTACAGATACGCAGTATTTT.

The J gene is TRBJ1-6, the V gene TRBV7-9, with 8 bases fitting TRBD1. The germline V gene has CDR1 SEHNR and CDR2 FQNEAQ (reference sequence). This CDR3 has 18 amino acids. With 0 bases clipped from V and 5 bases from J, the junction kept 9 bases outside the gene matches. CDR3 region: CASSLAGYGQGNNSPLHF. The CDR3 DNA sequence: TGTGCCAGCAGCTTAGCCGGTTATGGACAGGGAAATAATTCACCCCTCCACTTT.

This clonotype was seen only a few times. This rearrangement joins TRBV20-1 to TRBJ2-5, with 12 bases identical to TRBD2. The germline CDR1 and CDR2 sequences are DFQATT and SNEGSKA (reference sequence). The CDR3 extends over 17 amino acids. The V segment lost 3 bases and the J segment 5 bases; nucleotides outside the gene matches: 13. In DNA, the CDR3 is TGCAGTGCTAGTTACCTAGCGGGAGGGACGGTATGGGAGACCCAGTACTTC. This gives the protein CSASYLAGGTVWETQYF.